This TCR beta chain was obtained from a study of T cells in localized non-small cell lung cancer. Overall study results and limits: Longer overall survival was associated with a higher density of T cells in the blood. Uninvolved adjacent lung showed the highest T cell clonality, exceeding tumor.

Germline CDR1 is SEHNR and CDR2 is FQNEAQ (reference sequence). V lost 4 bases and J 3 bases, leaving 19 bases between the germline ends. CDR3 length: 16 residues. Points on this clone: What it binds is unknown.

Profiled with immunoSEQ multiplex PCR; TCRdb holds only in-frame clones, not every one. The table includes roughly 20,000 clones, about 89% detected once. The sequencing used peripheral blood, collected before any cancer treatment. The V gene is TRBV7-9, the J gene TRBJ2-7, with D tentatively TRBD1 (7 bases). The sequence was obtained from a male donor older than 55 with stage I lung adenocarcinoma. Written as DNA, the CDR3 is TGTGCCAGCAGCTCCACCGATCGACAGGGACTCTACGAGCAGTACTTC. Amino acids: CASSSTDRQGLYEQYF.